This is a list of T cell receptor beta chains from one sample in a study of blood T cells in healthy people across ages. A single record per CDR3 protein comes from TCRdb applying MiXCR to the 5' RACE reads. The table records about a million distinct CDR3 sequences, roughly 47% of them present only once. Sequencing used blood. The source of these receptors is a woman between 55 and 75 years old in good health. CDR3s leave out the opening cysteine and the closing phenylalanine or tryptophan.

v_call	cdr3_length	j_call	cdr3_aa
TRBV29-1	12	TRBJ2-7	SALGGGTTYEQY
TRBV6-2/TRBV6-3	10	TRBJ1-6	ASRTGNSPLH
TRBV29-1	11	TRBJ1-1	SGITGGITEAF
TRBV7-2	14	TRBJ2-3	ASVRVAGRPTDTQY
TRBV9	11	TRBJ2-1	ASSGWVYNEQF
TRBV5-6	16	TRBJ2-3	ASSLSPIRQGAFDTQY
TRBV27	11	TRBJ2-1	ASSPARYNEQF
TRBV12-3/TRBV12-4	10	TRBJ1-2	ASSGQNYGYT
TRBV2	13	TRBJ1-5	ASSLQPPNILPQH
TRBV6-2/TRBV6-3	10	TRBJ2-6	ASSYQVNVLT
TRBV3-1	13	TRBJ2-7	ASSQVGQGDYEQY
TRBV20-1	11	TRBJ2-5	SAPPPGVETQY
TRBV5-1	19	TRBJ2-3	ASSFKSVSASGSLAIDTQY
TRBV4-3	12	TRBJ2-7	ASSQEEGTYEQY
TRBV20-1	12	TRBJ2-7	SAPGLAQSYEQY
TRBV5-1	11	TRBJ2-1	ASSPQGPREQF
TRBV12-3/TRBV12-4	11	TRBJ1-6	ASRRTEASALH
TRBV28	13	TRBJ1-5	ASSQRTESNQPQH
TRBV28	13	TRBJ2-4	ASSSQGAGKNIQY
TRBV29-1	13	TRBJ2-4	SVDSPVGAKNIQY
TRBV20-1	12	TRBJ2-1	SADSGWSYNEQF
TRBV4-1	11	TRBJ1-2	ASSQDGTGGYT
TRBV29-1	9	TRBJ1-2	SVDGGHGYT
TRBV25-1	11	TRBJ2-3	ASSESPLDTQY
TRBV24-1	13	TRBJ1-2	ATNHAGEEDYGCT
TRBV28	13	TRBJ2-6	ASHLQGAGANVLT
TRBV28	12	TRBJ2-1	ASSRTNGESEQF
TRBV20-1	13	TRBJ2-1	SANWRGSSYNEQF
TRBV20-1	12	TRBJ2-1	SGSQGLVYNEQF
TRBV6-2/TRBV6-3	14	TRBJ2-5	ASSYAQLTGTKTQY
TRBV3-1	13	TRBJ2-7	ASSRPGLAGYEQY
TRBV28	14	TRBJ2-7	ASSLYRTGADYEQY
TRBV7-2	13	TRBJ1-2	ASSLGGQGASGYT
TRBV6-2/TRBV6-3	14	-	ASSYLQAEPYNEQY
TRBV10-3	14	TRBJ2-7	AISDPGTGNSYEQY
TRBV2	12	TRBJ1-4	ASRAGTGGEKLF
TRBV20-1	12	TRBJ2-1	SARLAGGNNEQF
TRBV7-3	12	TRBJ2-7	ASSSHLVIYEQY
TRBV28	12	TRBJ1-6	ASSLSDRYRPLH
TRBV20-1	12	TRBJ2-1	SALPLAGVGEQF
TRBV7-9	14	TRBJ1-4	ASSPGTYATNEKLF
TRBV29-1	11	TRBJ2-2	SVRGSAGGELF
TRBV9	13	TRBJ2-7	ASSVAGGGGYEQY
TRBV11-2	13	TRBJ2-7	ASSSTGLPSYEQY
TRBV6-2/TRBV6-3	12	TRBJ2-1	ASSYRPVGYEQF
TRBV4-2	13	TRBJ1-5	ASSQEATGYQPQH
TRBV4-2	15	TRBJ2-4	ASSQDRGRGAENIQY
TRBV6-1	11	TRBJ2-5	ASSGQLQGTQY